The 26 T cell receptor beta chains below were found in one sample sequenced in a study of regulatory T cells in long-lasting Graves disease. Time point given: persistent/refractory GD, antithyroid drugs over 5 years with positive TRAb. The TCR library used RNA extracted from PBMCs. Construction of the TCR beta libraries employed iRepertoire HTBI primers in conjunction with Arm-PCR of CDR3 regions. Each CDR3 protein gets one entry after TCRdb re-called the multiplex PCR reads with MiXCR. The sample holds 400,000 to 500,000 distinct CDR3 sequences; around 23% are singletons and the top ten take around an eighth. This specimen was peripheral blood mononuclear cells (PBMCs), taken when the disease was refractory, from a patient treated with antithyroid drugs. These receptors all come from a female donor with Graves disease.

This sequence joins TRBV20-1 and TRBJ2-5; 7 nucleotides line up with TRBD2. Losses at the gene ends were 5 bases for V and 0 bases for J; bases not matched to a gene: 3. The CDR3 is 13 residues long. The germline CDR1 and CDR2 sequences are DFQATT and SNEGSKA (reference sequence). CDR3 sequence: CSAGLADQETQYF. CDR3 sequence (DNA): TGCAGTGCTGGCCTAGCGGACCAAGAGACCCAGTACTTC.

This clonotype came up a few times. The chain employs TRBV6-1 and TRBJ1-4; no clear D. The length of the CDR3 is 13 residues. Germline values: CDR1 MNHNS, CDR2 SASEGT. Trimming removed 6 bases at V and 6 bases at J, with 11 bases between. Here the CDR3 reads CASRDAPYEKLFF. In DNA, the CDR3 is TGTGCCAGCAGGGACGCCCCCTATGAAAAACTGTTTTTT.

This clonotype was detected ten times or more. This rearrangement joins TRBV28 to TRBJ1-1; D possibly corresponds to TRBD1 (5 bases). The V end lost 5 bases, the J end lost 1 base, and 14 bases lay between the germline ends. In germline, CDR1 is MDHEN, CDR2 SYDVKM. This CDR3 comprises 15 residues. The CDR3 coding sequence is TGTGCCAGCAGTGCCAACAGGAGAGGGAACACTGAAGCTTTCTTT. Protein: CASSANRRGNTEAFF.

This clonotype came up many times. The chain combines TRBV12-3 or TRBV12-4 with TRBJ2-7; 7 bases map to TRBD1. V shed 6 bases, J shed 5 bases, and the junction held 7 bases outside the gene matches. The CDR3 length is 13 residues. CDR3 region: CASSTGVQDEQYF. The DNA of the CDR3 is TGTGCCAGCAGCACAGGGGTCCAGGACGAGCAGTACTTC.

This chain uses TRBV20-1 with TRBJ2-1; 9 nucleotides match TRBD1. The CDR3 totals 17 residues. The junction had 14 bases not matched to a gene; V was cut back by 6 bases and J by 2 bases. CDR1 is DFQATT and CDR2 is SNEGSKA in the germline V gene (reference sequence). CDR3 residues: CSAPGQGSQRAYNEQFF. The CDR3 DNA is TGCAGTGCCCCGGGACAGGGAAGCCAGCGGGCCTACAATGAGCAGTTCTTC.

The chain couples TRBV12-3 or TRBV12-4 to TRBJ2-1; no clear D. V lost 5 bases, J lost 8 bases, and 13 bases lay in between. This CDR3 spans 13 amino acids. DNA of the CDR3: TGTGCCAGCAGTCGAGAACGGTGGGATGAGCAGTTCTTC. It translates to CASSRERWDEQFF.

Of note for this clonotype: Just one base apart from a much larger clone, this may be a read error. Likely a read error: the CDR3 ends without its conserved phenylalanine or tryptophan. The rearrangement uses TRBV28 and TRBJ2-7, with D maybe TRBD2 (6 bases). The CDR3 loop spans 14 amino acids. Trimming removed 7 bases from V and 2 bases from J, with 15 bases in between. Germline V gene data show CDR1 as MDHEN and CDR2 as SYDVKM. DNA for the CDR3: TGTGCCAGCACCATCGCTAGCGTCCCCTACGAGCAGTACCTC. This encodes CASTIASVPYEQYL.

This clonotype has at least ten counts. The J gene is TRBJ2-7, the V gene TRBV11-2, with a tentative D call TRBD2 (5 bases). The CDR3 length is 11 residues. Germline V CDR1 and CDR2: SGHAT, FQNNGV. V gave up 5 bases and J gave up 7 bases, with 9 bases separating them. This CDR3 is CASSPRGEQYF. In DNA form, the CDR3 reads TGTGCCAGCAGCCCCCGCGGGGAGCAGTACTTC.

Of note for this clonotype: This likely stems from a read error, as it lies one base from a far larger clone. The gene calls are TRBV7-9 and TRBJ2-2, with D tentatively TRBD2 (6 bases). There are 16 residues in the CDR3. CDR1 SEHNR and CDR2 FQNEAQ come from the germline V gene (reference sequence). CDR3 DNA sequence: TGTGCCAGCAGCTTAGCGCGGGGTGTTGGGACCGGGGAGCCGTTTTTT. Protein sequence: CASSLARGVGTGEPFF.

The rearrangement links TRBV18 to TRBJ2-2, with D possibly TRBD1 on 6 matching bases. V was shortened by 3 bases and J by 0 bases, with 11 bases between the two germline ends. The CDR3 extends over 16 amino acids. CDR1 and CDR2 (germline): KGHSH, LQKENI. CDR3 protein: CASSPNTGTNTGELFF. In nucleotides, the CDR3 is TGTGCCAGCTCACCTAATACAGGGACGAACACCGGGGAGCTGTTTTTT.

The chain employs TRBV6-5 and TRBJ2-2; 13 bases agree with TRBD2. Looked up from germline, CDR1 is MNHEY and CDR2 is SVGAGI. The CDR3 totals 18 residues. With V trimmed by 4 bases and J by 2 bases, 7 bases remained unmatched. Here the CDR3 reads CASSSPGLAGQNTGELFF. DNA for the CDR3: TGTGCCAGCAGTTCACCGGGACTAGCGGGACAAAACACCGGGGAGCTGTTTTTT.

V gene TRBV28 combines with J gene TRBJ1-1; TRBD1 aligns across 7 bases. The CDR3 totals 13 residues. V shed 7 bases, J shed 0 bases, and the junction held 2 bases outside the gene matches. Germline lookup yields CDR1 MDHEN and CDR2 SYDVKM. The CDR3 sequence is CASIGTVNTEAFF. The DNA for the CDR3 is TGTGCCAGCATAGGGACAGTGAACACTGAAGCTTTCTTT.

With respect to this clonotype: Given the absence of the conserved phenylalanine or tryptophan at the CDR3 end, a read error is likely. This chain links TRBV3-1 with TRBJ2-5, with 8 nucleotides matching TRBD2. Per germline, CDR1 LGHDT and CDR2 YNNKEL (reference sequence). This CDR3 spans 20 amino acids. Trimming cost V 0 bases and J 0 bases; bases outside gene matches: 15. CDR3 protein: CASSQDHLAGSDGDQETQYL. CDR3 sequence (DNA): TGTGCCAGCAGCCAAGATCACCTAGCGGGTTCTGATGGTGACCAAGAGACCCAGTACCTC.

This clonotype showed up many times. The gene calls are TRBV5-1 and TRBJ2-7; 9 bases map to TRBD2. V was clipped by 1 base and J by 7 bases; unmatched bases: 12. The germline V gene has CDR1 SGHRS and CDR2 YFSETQ. The CDR3 spans 16 residues. The DNA for the CDR3 is TGCGCCAGCAGCTTGCGCGAGGCGGGAGGGCCGACTGAGCAGTACTTC. Its translation is CASSLREAGGPTEQYF. The full variable domain, rest sourced from reference TRBV5-1 and TRBJ2-7, is KAGVTQTPRYLIKTRGQQVTLSCSPISGHRSVSWYQQTPGQGLQFLFEYFSETQRNKGNFPGRFSGRQFSNSRSEMNVSTLELGDSALYLCASSLREAGGPTEQYFGPGTRLTVT.

This sequence joins TRBV12-3 or TRBV12-4 and TRBJ2-7; D gene ambiguous. Trimming removed 5 bases from V and 0 bases from J, with 14 bases in between. The CDR3 runs 15 residues. CDR3 sequence: CASSEDEAGSYEQYF. CDR3 sequence (DNA): TGTGCCAGCAGTGAGGATGAGGCAGGCTCCTACGAGCAGTACTTC.

The rearrangement links TRBV2 to TRBJ2-2; D unresolved. Germline values: CDR1 SNHLY, CDR2 FYNNEI. Trimming took off 6 bases at V and 4 bases at J, with 27 bases between the two ends. The CDR3 consists of 19 residues. This CDR3 is CASRGDVPAVFGPTGELFF. CDR3 sequence (DNA): TGTGCCAGCAGAGGTGACGTGCCAGCAGTGTTTGGCCCCACCGGGGAGCTGTTTTTT. Together with reference TRBV2 and TRBJ2-2, the CDR3 gives the full variable domain: EPEVTQTPSHQVTQMGQEVILRCVPISNHLYFYWYRQILGQKVEFLVSFYNNEISEKSEIFDDQFSVERPDGSNFTLKIRSTKLEDSAMYFCASRGDVPAVFGPTGELFFGEGSRLTVL.

On this clonotype: At one end the junction does not follow the germline gene, possibly because of a read error. The genes are TRBV7-7 and TRBJ2-5; TRBD1 is a possible D gene (5 bases). The CDR3 totals 15 residues. Germline loops: CDR1 SSHAT, CDR2 FNYEAQ (reference sequence). The CDR3 spells CASSKGAMATETQYF. CDR3 sequence (DNA): TGTGCTAGCAGTAAAGGGGCTATGGCTACAGAGACCCAGTACTTC. Full variable domain (remainder filled in from reference TRBV7-7 and TRBJ2-5): GAGVSQSPRYKVTKRGQDVTLRCDPISSHATLYWYQQALGQGPEFLTYFNYEAQPDKSGLPSDRFSAERPEGSISTLTIQRTEQRDSAMYRCASSKGAMATETQYFGPGTRLLVL.

V usage is TRBV4-2 and J usage is TRBJ2-4, with 12 bases aligning to TRBD2. With V trimmed by 0 bases and J by 6 bases, 3 bases remained unmatched. The CDR3 is 16 amino acids. CDR1 and CDR2 from the germline V gene are LGHNA and YNFKEQ. The CDR3 here is CASSQDGLAGSNIQYF. CDR3 DNA: TGTGCCAGCAGCCAAGATGGACTAGCGGGATCAAACATTCAGTACTTC.

Worth noting for this clonotype: A junction boundary mismatches the germline segment, possibly from a read error. The genes are TRBV6-2 or TRBV6-3 and TRBJ1-2, with 8 bases lining up with TRBD1. Germline V gene sequence: CDR1 MNHEY, CDR2 SVGEGT. This CDR3 has 17 residues. CDR3 sequence: CASSDSGSGGAPGGYTF. The CDR3 region has the DNA TGTGCCAGCAGTGACTCAGGATCAGGGGGCGCCCCGGGTGGCTACACCTTC.

This clonotype has only a few counts. The chain uses TRBV2 and TRBJ1-3; 9 bases line up with TRBD1. The CDR3 has 14 amino acids. The germline gives CDR1 SNHLY, CDR2 FYNNEI. V trimming: 3 bases; J trimming: 7 bases; junction bases outside the gene matches: 4. The CDR3 loop is CASSDWDRANTIYF. The CDR3 DNA reads TGTGCCAGCAGTGATTGGGACAGGGCCAACACCATATATTTT.

This clonotype was seen more than once but under ten times. The chain is built from TRBV7-9 and TRBJ2-7; the D gene is possibly TRBD1 (6 bases). Trimming removed 1 base from V and 2 bases from J, with 9 bases in between. This CDR3 has 14 residues. The germline V gene encodes CDR1 SEHNR and CDR2 FQNEAQ (reference sequence). CDR3 DNA: TGTGCCAGCAGCTTAGGGGACATCACCTACGAGCAGTACTTC. This gives the protein CASSLGDITYEQYF. The entire variable domain, with the rest obtained from reference TRBV7-9 and TRBJ2-7, is as follows: DTGVSQNPRHKITKRGQNVTFRCDPISEHNRLYWYRQTLGQGPEFLTYFQNEAQLEKSRLLSDRFSAERPKGSFSTLEIQRTEQGDSAMYLCASSLGDITYEQYFGPGTRLTVT.

This clonotype occurred many times. The chain has TRBV28 and TRBJ1-5, with D unresolved. The CDR3 is 15 amino acids. The V end was cut by 6 bases, the J end by 0 bases, with 12 bases between. From germline, CDR1 is MDHEN and CDR2 SYDVKM. The CDR3 loop reads CASREQSISNQPQHF. DNA for the CDR3: TGTGCCAGCAGAGAACAATCTATTAGCAATCAGCCCCAGCATTTT.

This clonotype came up many times. This chain links TRBV7-9 with TRBJ2-5; D not certain. This CDR3 has 11 residues. Trimming took off 5 bases at V and 5 bases at J, with 6 bases between the two ends. Germline assignment: CDR1 SEHNR and CDR2 FQNEAQ (reference sequence). For the CDR3, the DNA is TGTGCCAGCAGCCACTTGGAGACCCAGTACTTC. Protein: CASSHLETQYF. Drawing the rest from reference TRBV7-9 and TRBJ2-5, the complete variable domain is DTGVSQNPRHKITKRGQNVTFRCDPISEHNRLYWYRQTLGQGPEFLTYFQNEAQLEKSRLLSDRFSAERPKGSFSTLEIQRTEQGDSAMYLCASSHLETQYFGPGTRLLVL.

The table lists this clonotype with many counts. The J gene is TRBJ1-1, the V gene TRBV6-5; no firm D call. CDR3 size: 14 residues. V lost 0 bases, J lost 10 bases, and 15 bases lay in between. Germline assignment: CDR1 MNHEY and CDR2 SVGAGI. CDR3 sequence reads: CASSYSISSLGAFF. Written as DNA, the CDR3 is TGTGCCAGCAGTTACTCGATTTCCAGTCTCGGAGCTTTCTTT.

This clonotype was counted between two and nine times. The chain combines TRBV6-1 with TRBJ2-5; 7 bases line up with TRBD2. The CDR3 is 15 residues long. In germline, CDR1 is MNHNS, CDR2 SASEGT. Losses at the gene ends were 8 bases for V and 5 bases for J; bases not matched to a gene: 14. Here the CDR3 DNA reads TGTGCCAGCTCCTTACGGGCGGGAGTAGCTGAGACCCAGTACTTC. As protein: CASSLRAGVAETQYF.

At least ten counts were recorded for this clonotype. The chain employs TRBV7-9 and TRBJ2-5; D gene ambiguous. Germline lookup yields CDR1 SEHNR and CDR2 FQNEAQ (reference sequence). This CDR3 has 12 residues. The germline V and J ends were trimmed by 3 bases and 4 bases, with 6 bases remaining between them. The CDR3 bases are TGTGCCAGCAGCTTGATGGGAGAGACCCAGTACTTC. The encoded protein is CASSLMGETQYF.